This note documents a single TCR beta chain sequence. This sample is part of a study of cytomegalovirus exposure and HLA in healthy donors. Vbeta (60) and Jbeta (13) primers were used in the PCR. Produced via immunoSEQ multiplex PCR; TCRdb's table is partial and in-frame only. The table records about 180,000 clones, around 79% of them present only once. The sample taken for sequencing was PBMCs. This sequence originates from a middle-aged man in good health and CMV-seropositive.

CDR3 amino acids: CASRGLAGQREQFF. CDR3 nucleotides: TGTGCCAGCAGGGGACTAGCGGGGCAACGAGAGCAGTTCTTC. The chain uses TRBV6-1 and TRBJ2-1; 13 nucleotides agree with TRBD2. The CDR3 sequence is 14 residues long. CDR1 is MNHNS and CDR2 is SASEGT in the germline V gene. Germline trimming cut 6 bases from V and 10 bases from J; bases unmatched to any gene: 6.